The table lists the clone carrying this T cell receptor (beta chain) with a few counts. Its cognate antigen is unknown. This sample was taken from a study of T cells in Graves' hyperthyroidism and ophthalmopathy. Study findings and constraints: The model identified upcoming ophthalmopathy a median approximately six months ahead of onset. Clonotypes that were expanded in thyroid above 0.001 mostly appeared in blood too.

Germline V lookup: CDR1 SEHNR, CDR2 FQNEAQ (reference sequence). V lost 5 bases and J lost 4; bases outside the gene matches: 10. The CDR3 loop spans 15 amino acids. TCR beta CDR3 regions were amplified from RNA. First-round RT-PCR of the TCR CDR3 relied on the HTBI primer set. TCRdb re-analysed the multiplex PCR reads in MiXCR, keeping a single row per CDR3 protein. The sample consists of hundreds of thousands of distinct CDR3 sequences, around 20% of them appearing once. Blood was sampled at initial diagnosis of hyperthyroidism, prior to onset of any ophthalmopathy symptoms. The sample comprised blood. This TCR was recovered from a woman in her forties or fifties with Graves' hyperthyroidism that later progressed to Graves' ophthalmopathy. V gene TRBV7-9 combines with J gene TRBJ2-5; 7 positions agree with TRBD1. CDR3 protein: CASSSPWDSRETQYF. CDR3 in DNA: TGTGCCAGCAGCAGTCCGTGGGACAGTCGAGAGACCCAGTACTTC. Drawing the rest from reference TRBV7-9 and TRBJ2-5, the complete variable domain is DTGVSQNPRHKITKRGQNVTFRCDPISEHNRLYWYRQTLGQGPEFLTYFQNEAQLEKSRLLSDRFSAERPKGSFSTLEIQRTEQGDSAMYLCASSSPWDSRETQYFGPGTRLLVL.